This T cell receptor (beta chain) was retrieved from a study of human T cells and chemical hapten exposure. Study summary: Sensitization employed 2% DPC on 2 cm by 2 cm of upper inner arm skin. The patients were mostly female; they had alopecia areata, totalis or universalis.

This clonotype was counted ten times or more. TCRdb re-called the RACE reads with MiXCR, one entry per CDR3 protein. The table records about 110,000 distinct CDR3 sequences, about 12% of them present only once. The time point here: pre-sensitization, week 0. Treatment specified: therapeutic diphenylcyclopropenone sensitization with weekly scalp DPC. The drawing of blood occurred before each patch test was applied. The V and J ends lost 2 bases and 0 bases respectively, with 9 bases between them. The CDR3 loop spans 15 amino acids. Germline CDR1 LGHNA, CDR2 YNFKEQ. The chain employs TRBV4-2 and TRBJ2-3; possibly TRBD2 for D (5 bases). Sequencing used whole blood, obtained in connection with sensitization to the hapten diphenylcyclopropenone (DPC). This clonotype was obtained from a woman aged 45-65 years with alopecia areata. Some clones in this sample may be carry-over from other donors' samples. The CDR3 region is CASSQLLGSTDTQYF. The DNA for the CDR3 is TGTGCCAGCAGCCAACTACTAGGTAGCACAGATACGCAGTATTTT.